The 25 T cell receptor beta chains in this list originate from one sample, sequenced in a study of blood T cells in healthy people across ages. Primed by a sample-barcoded 5' primer and a J-beta primer mix, a second PCR proceeded for about 7 to 12 cycles. TCRdb processed the 5' RACE reads anew with MiXCR; each CDR3 protein has one entry. Of some 860,000 distinct CDR3 sequences in the sample, roughly 56% were seen once. The sample was blood. All receptors come from a man aged 35-49 years in good health.

This clonotype has just a few counts. The rearrangement joins TRBV11-2 to TRBJ2-3; 9 nucleotides line up with TRBD2. Germline CDR1 SGHAT, CDR2 FQNNGV. After removal of 8 bases from V and 5 bases from J, the junction contained 8 bases not matched to a gene. The CDR3 runs 14 residues. CDR3 sequence: CASSSAGGLDTQYF. CDR3 nucleotide sequence: TGTGCCAGCTCTTCCGCGGGGGGGTTAGATACGCAGTATTTT.

This clonotype was detected once. J is TRBJ2-1 and V is TRBV20-1; D possibly uses TRBD1 or TRBD2 (5 bases each). The germline V gene encodes CDR1 DFQATT and CDR2 SNEGSKA (reference sequence). Trimming stripped 3 bases from V and 8 bases from J, with 11 bases between. The CDR3 runs to 12 residues. The CDR3 region has the DNA TGCAGTGCTAGGAGGGGCCACGATGAGCAGTTCTTC. As protein: CSARRGHDEQFF.

The rearrangement uses TRBV11-1 and TRBJ2-7; 10 nucleotides match TRBD2. V was clipped by 6 bases and J by 2 bases; unmatched bases: 7. The CDR3 totals 15 residues. Germline-derived CDR1 and CDR2 are SGHAT and FQDESV (reference sequence). CDR3 loop: CASSQGLAATYEQYF. Written as DNA, the CDR3 is TGTGCCAGCAGTCAAGGACTAGCGGCTACCTACGAGCAGTACTTC.

A few counts support this clonotype. The chain combines TRBV28 with TRBJ2-1, with 9 bases identical to TRBD2. J lost 8 bases, V lost 6 bases, and 14 bases had no gene match. CDR1 is MDHEN and CDR2 is SYDVKM in the germline V gene. The CDR3 is made up of 16 amino acids. Here the CDR3 reads CASSLARGGVLDEQFF. The CDR3, as DNA: TGTGCCAGCAGCCTCGCGCGGGGGGGGGTCTTAGATGAGCAGTTCTTC.

V and J are TRBV28 and TRBJ2-5; 8 bases agree with TRBD1. The V gene end was trimmed by 6 bases and the J gene end by 5 bases; junction bases not matched to a gene: 8. There are 14 residues in the CDR3. Germline V gene data show CDR1 as MDHEN and CDR2 as SYDVKM. This CDR3 reads CASRETGGLETQYF. CDR3 in DNA: TGTGCCAGCAGGGAAACAGGGGGTTTGGAGACCCAGTACTTC.

The genes are TRBV5-1 and TRBJ2-6, with 9 bases aligning to TRBD1. CDR1 is SGHRS, CDR2 YFSETQ, per germline. V trimming: 3 bases; J trimming: 0 bases; junction bases outside the gene matches: 7. This CDR3 is built from 18 residues. In nucleotides, the CDR3 is TGCGCCAGCAGCTATTCGGACAGGGGCCACTCTGGGGCCAACGTCCTGACTTTC. As protein: CASSYSDRGHSGANVLTF.

V is TRBV29-1 and J is TRBJ2-4, with D perhaps matching TRBD1 or TRBD2 (5 bases each). Germline V CDR1 and CDR2: SQVTM, ANQGSEA. CDR3 length equals 13 residues. The V gene lost 4 bases and the J gene lost 4 bases, with 11 bases spanning the gap. CDR3 sequence: CSVGGVLKNIQYF. The DNA for the CDR3 is TGCAGCGTTGGAGGGGTATTAAAAAACATTCAGTACTTC.

The chain combines TRBV7-3 with TRBJ2-7; TRBD1 matches at 10 bases. J lost 5 bases, V lost 2 bases, and 3 bases had no gene match. From germline, CDR1 is SGHTA and CDR2 FQGTGA. This CDR3 contains 14 residues. DNA of the CDR3: TGTGCCAGCAGCTTAGGGACAGGGGAGCACGAGCAGTACTTC. Protein: CASSLGTGEHEQYF.

This chain uses TRBV20-1 with TRBJ1-2; 9 nucleotides match TRBD1. Germline V gives CDR1 DFQATT, CDR2 SNEGSKA (reference sequence). CDR3 length: 14 amino acids. The V segment lost 3 bases and the J segment 4 bases; nucleotides outside the gene matches: 6. The CDR3 is CSARQQGAIYGYTF. The CDR3 coding sequence is TGCAGTGCTAGGCAACAGGGGGCAATCTATGGCTACACCTTC.

This chain links TRBV6-5 with TRBJ1-2; no firm D call. Germline CDR1 is MNHEY and CDR2 is SVGAGI. The CDR3 has 15 residues. V lost 7 bases to trimming and J lost 6 bases, with 21 bases between them. CDR3 sequence: CASTTDPDTSDGYTF. In nucleotides, the CDR3 is TGTGCCAGCACCACCGACCCGGATACCTCTGATGGCTACACCTTC.

The chain couples TRBV4-3 to TRBJ2-7; tentatively, D is TRBD1 (7 bases). Gene TRBJ2-5 matches the end of the DNA better, so the J call may be wrong. The germline gives CDR1 LGHNA, CDR2 YSLEER. The CDR3 totals 16 residues. The CDR3 nucleotides read TGCGCCAGCAGCCACGGATTCAGGGGGAGGCAAGAGACCCAGTACTTC. This codes for CASSHGFRGRQETQYF.

The gene calls are TRBV5-1 and TRBJ2-3; tentatively, D is TRBD1 (7 bases). The CDR3 extends over 14 amino acids. V lost 4 bases and J lost 4, with 13 bases in between. Germline CDR1 SGHRS, CDR2 YFSETQ. The CDR3, as DNA: TGCGCCAGCAGCGTGGCAGGGGGGTCAGATACGCAGTATTTT. It encodes CASSVAGGSDTQYF. Variable domain in full (rest from reference TRBV5-1 and TRBJ2-3): KAGVTQTPRYLIKTRGQQVTLSCSPISGHRSVSWYQQTPGQGLQFLFEYFSETQRNKGNFPGRFSGRQFSNSRSEMNVSTLELGDSALYLCASSVAGGSDTQYFGPGTRLTVL.

CDR3 nucleotide sequence: TGTGCCAGCAGCAAGGACAGGGAAAATGAGCAGTTCTTC. This codes for CASSKDRENEQFF. J is TRBJ2-1 and V is TRBV11-2, with TRBD1 matching over 8 bases. This CDR3 contains 13 residues. Trimming took 5 bases from V and 7 from J; bases not matched to a gene: 4. Germline CDR1 reads SGHAT; CDR2 reads FQNNGV.

The rearrangement links TRBV7-8 to TRBJ2-3, with D possibly TRBD2 on 5 matching bases. CDR3 size: 15 residues. The V end was cut by 2 bases, the J end by 0 bases, with 9 bases between. The germline gives CDR1 SGHVS, CDR2 FQNEAQ. The CDR3 coding sequence is TGTGCCAGCAGCTTACTAGCCCTGAGCACAGATACGCAGTATTTT. Its protein is CASSLLALSTDTQYF.

The chain has TRBV6-1 and TRBJ1-1; 10 bases agree with TRBD1. Germline CDR1 MNHNS, CDR2 SASEGT. CDR3 length: 16 amino acids. Trimming cost V 4 bases and J 1 base; bases outside gene matches: 6. The CDR3, as DNA: TGTGCCAGCAGTGCATCGACAGGGGGCACGAACACTGAAGCTTTCTTT. Its protein is CASSASTGGTNTEAFF.

The chain couples TRBV27 to TRBJ1-5; unclear D gene. V lost 0 bases to trimming and J lost 4 bases, with 10 bases between them. Looked up from germline, CDR1 is MNHEY and CDR2 is SMNVEV (reference sequence). The CDR3 has 15 amino acids. The chain's CDR3 is CASSLSHPHNQPQHF. DNA for the CDR3: TGTGCCAGCAGTTTATCGCACCCTCATAATCAGCCCCAGCATTTT.

In its sample, this clonotype was seen many times. The J gene is TRBJ2-7, the V gene TRBV10-3; D is perhaps TRBD1 (5 bases). Germline V gene lookup returns CDR1 ENHRY and CDR2 SYGVKD. There are 12 residues in the CDR3. V gave up 6 bases and J gave up 4 bases, with 10 bases separating them. CDR3 DNA: TGTGCCATCAGCCCGACAGATTACGAGCAGTACTTC. Its translation is CAISPTDYEQYF.

Note on this clonotype: Relative to the germline gene, one junction end is altered; a read error may explain this. The V call is TRBV2, the J call TRBJ2-1; TRBD2 matches at 7 bases. Germline V lookup: CDR1 SNHLY, CDR2 FYNNEI. The CDR3 is 14 residues long. CDR3 bases: TGCGCCAGCAGTGACTGGACTAGTAAGAATGAGCAGTTCTTC. The encoded protein is CASSDWTSKNEQFF.

This chain joins TRBV4-1 and TRBJ2-1, with D tentatively TRBD1 (5 bases). The CDR3 spans 15 residues. CDR1 is MGHRA and CDR2 is YSYEKL in the germline V gene. Trimming stripped 4 bases from V and 6 bases from J, with 16 bases between. The CDR3 coding sequence is TGCGCCAGCAGCCCTCAGGGTAGTTTGGGCAATGAGCAGTTCTTC. Translation: CASSPQGSLGNEQFF.

The chain joins TRBV12-3 or TRBV12-4 to TRBJ2-4; D is possibly TRBD1 or TRBD2 (5 bases each). Deletions cut 4 bases from V and 13 bases from J, with 14 bases between. This CDR3 has 12 residues. The CDR3 spells CASSWDDPKQYF. In DNA form, the CDR3 reads TGTGCCAGCAGTTGGGACGACCCTAAGCAGTACTTC.

V is TRBV11-1 and J is TRBJ2-2; no reliable D call. The CDR3 covers 16 residues. V lost 1 base and J 0 bases, leaving 9 bases between the germline ends. Germline CDR1 is SGHAT and CDR2 is FQDESV (reference sequence). CDR3: CASSLEVLPNTGELFF. CDR3 DNA: TGTGCCAGCAGCTTAGAAGTCTTACCGAACACCGGGGAGCTGTTTTTT. Combining the CDR3 with reference TRBV11-1 and TRBJ2-2 gives the whole variable domain EAEVAQSPRYKITEKSQAVAFWCDPISGHATLYWYRQILGQGPELLVQFQDESVVDDSQLPKDRFSAERLKGVDSTLKIQPAELGDSAMYLCASSLEVLPNTGELFFGEGSRLTVL.

This clonotype was detected a few times. The chain links TRBV27 to TRBJ2-7, with 10 positions matching TRBD2. The CDR3 is 15 residues long. V was clipped by 7 bases and J by 1 base; unmatched bases: 7. Germline values: CDR1 MNHEY, CDR2 SMNVEV (reference sequence). The CDR3 DNA is TGTGCCAGCAAACCGGGACTAGCGAGTTCCTACGAGCAGTACTTC. Translation: CASKPGLASSYEQYF.

This chain joins TRBV20-1 and TRBJ2-7; 9 positions agree with TRBD1. This CDR3 is built from 18 residues. Trimming took 6 bases from V and 0 from J; bases not matched to a gene: 18. Germline V gene sequence: CDR1 DFQATT, CDR2 SNEGSKA (reference sequence). The CDR3 region is CSALDRDRVLLSSYEQYF. CDR3 nucleotides: TGCAGTGCCCTCGACCGGGACAGGGTCCTCCTGAGCTCCTACGAGCAGTACTTC.

This clonotype was seen more than once but under ten times. This chain connects TRBV25-1 to TRBJ2-7; 8 positions match TRBD1. The CDR3 extends over 18 amino acids. V gave up 0 bases and J gave up 1 base; unmatched junction bases: 11. Germline V gene lookup returns CDR1 MGHDK and CDR2 SYGVNS. The chain's CDR3 is CASSEYGDGGTGSYEQYF. DNA of the CDR3: TGTGCCAGCAGTGAATATGGGGATGGGGGGACAGGTTCCTACGAGCAGTACTTC.

The chain employs TRBV14 and TRBJ2-3, with D possibly matching TRBD2 (5 bases). Germline V gene lookup returns CDR1 SGHDN and CDR2 FVKESK. The CDR3 contains 16 residues. V was shortened by 3 bases and J by 4 bases, with 17 bases between the two germline ends. CDR3 DNA: TGTGCCAGCAGCCAGGGTTGGGAGAGGACCCCAGATACGCAGTATTTT. Amino acids: CASSQGWERTPDTQYF.